The 30 T cell receptor beta chains given below trace back to one sample, sequenced in a study of cytomegalovirus exposure and HLA in healthy donors (dated by TCRdb to about 2017). The method behind the library was the immunoSEQ multiplex PCR assay. For the multiplex PCR, a mixture combining 60 forward primers for TCR Vbeta segments and 13 reverse primers for TCR Jbeta segments was used. Drawn from immuneACCESS, this table holds only the in-frame rearrangements with V and J called that TCRdb kept. Clones are partly lost; checked studies trace under half to an unresolved V gene and leave the rest unexplained. The sample table shows 150,000 to 200,000 clones, and 84% are seen once. The top ten constitute 1.5% to 2% of the sample. The sequenced material came from PBMCs. Source of these receptors: a man younger than 35 in good health and CMV-seronegative.

V gene TRBV28 combines with J gene TRBJ1-1, with D hard to call. The CDR3 has 13 amino acids. Germline V gene sequence: CDR1 MDHEN, CDR2 SYDVKM. Trimming cost V 7 bases and J 7 bases, with 16 bases left between them. The CDR3 nucleotides read TGTGCCAGCACTCCCGCCATTTCACATGAAGCTTTCTTT. Encoded protein: CASTPAISHEAFF.

The V and J genes are TRBV5-4 and TRBJ2-3; D not certain. Trimming pared 0 bases from V and 0 bases from J, leaving 5 bases between. CDR1 and CDR2 from the germline V gene are SGHNT and YYREEE (reference sequence). The CDR3 loop spans 14 amino acids. CDR3 DNA sequence: TGTGCCAGCAGCTTGGCTTCTAGCACAGATACGCAGTATTTT. Protein sequence: CASSLASSTDTQYF.

The V and J genes are TRBV18 and TRBJ1-2, with 9 bases that match TRBD1. The CDR3 totals 16 residues. After removal of 2 bases from V and 3 bases from J, the junction contained 7 bases not matched to a gene. Germline V gene data show CDR1 as KGHSH and CDR2 as LQKENI. CDR3: CASSPEGQGSDYGYTF. The CDR3, as DNA: TGTGCCAGCTCACCAGAGGGACAGGGCTCAGACTATGGCTACACCTTC. Complete variable domain (other parts from reference TRBV18 and TRBJ1-2): NAGVMQNPRHLVRRRGQEARLRCSPMKGHSHVYWYRQLPEEGLKFMVYLQKENIIDESGMPKERFSAEFPKEGPSILRIQQVVRGDSAAYFCASSPEGQGSDYGYTFGSGTRLTVV.

J is TRBJ1-2 and V is TRBV7-9; TRBD1 agrees at 7 bases. This CDR3 has 14 residues. CDR1 and CDR2 (germline): SEHNR, FQNEAQ (reference sequence). Losses at the gene ends were 3 bases for V and 10 bases for J; bases not matched to a gene: 11. The CDR3 is CASSFGTAYLDYTF. DNA for the CDR3: TGTGCCAGCAGCTTCGGGACAGCCTACCTAGACTACACCTTC.

This clone has only a few counts. This rearrangement joins TRBV6-4 to TRBJ2-6; tentative D call: TRBD2 (6 bases). CDR1 is MRHNA, CDR2 SNTAGT, per germline. CDR3 length equals 15 residues. V was cut by 6 bases and J by 0 bases, with 9 bases left in between. CDR3 loop: CASSQEGSGANVLTF. The CDR3 DNA follows: TGTGCCAGCAGCCAGGAGGGCTCTGGGGCCAACGTCCTGACTTTC.

The chain is built from TRBV4-1 and TRBJ2-7, with 11 bases matching TRBD1. The CDR3 loop spans 15 amino acids. CDR1 and CDR2 (germline): MGHRA, YSYEKL. V was clipped by 5 bases and J by 4 bases; unmatched bases: 7. CDR3 residues: CASSGYGTGGYEQYF. The CDR3 DNA follows: TGCGCCAGCAGCGGTTACGGGACAGGGGGATACGAGCAGTACTTC.

The V gene is TRBV5-1, the J gene TRBJ1-1, with D possibly TRBD1 on 5 matching bases. This CDR3 comprises 14 residues. The germline V and J ends were trimmed by 0 bases and 0 bases, with 6 bases remaining between them. Germline V gene sequence: CDR1 SGHRS, CDR2 YFSETQ. CDR3 nucleotides: TGCGCCAGCAGCTTGGGGGACTTGAACACTGAAGCTTTCTTT. Its translation is CASSLGDLNTEAFF.

The genes are TRBV27 and TRBJ2-7, with 9 bases identical to TRBD1. The CDR3 runs 17 residues. Trimming at V came to 6 bases and at J to 4 bases, leaving 16 bases not matched to a gene. Germline CDR1 is MNHEY and CDR2 is SMNVEV (reference sequence). The CDR3 region is CASSFGSPGQGPYEQYF. The CDR3 nucleotides read TGTGCCAGCAGCTTCGGTTCACCGGGACAGGGTCCGTACGAGCAGTACTTC.

The chain joins TRBV19 to TRBJ2-7; 14 nucleotides align to TRBD2. Looked up from germline, CDR1 is LNHDA and CDR2 is SQIVND (reference sequence). The CDR3 is made up of 14 amino acids. The V gene end was trimmed by 9 bases and the J gene end by 2 bases; junction bases not matched to a gene: 3. CDR3 loop: CASKTSGRAYEQYF. The CDR3 bases are TGTGCCAGCAAGACTAGCGGGAGGGCCTACGAGCAGTACTTC.

The J gene is TRBJ1-5, the V gene TRBV28, with 8 bases aligning to TRBD1. V lost 8 bases and J lost 2; bases outside the gene matches: 2. The germline CDR1 and CDR2 sequences are MDHEN and SYDVKM. The CDR3 runs to 13 residues. CDR3 sequence reads: CASGQGGNQPQHF. CDR3 nucleotides: TGTGCCAGCGGACAGGGAGGCAATCAGCCCCAGCATTTT.

The rearrangement joins TRBV5-4 to TRBJ2-2; TRBD2 matches 7 bases. The CDR3 is 16 residues long. The germline V gene has CDR1 SGHNT and CDR2 YYREEE (reference sequence). The junction had 8 bases not matched to a gene; V was cut back by 2 bases and J by 4 bases. The CDR3 here is CASSLGASGPTGELFF. CDR3 coding DNA: TGTGCCAGCAGCTTAGGGGCTAGCGGCCCCACCGGGGAGCTGTTTTTT.

The chain recombines TRBV6-1 with TRBJ2-1, with TRBD1 matching over 10 bases. There are 15 residues in the CDR3. Germline V lookup: CDR1 MNHNS, CDR2 SASEGT. V shed 1 base, J shed 9 bases, and the junction held 6 bases outside the gene matches. The CDR3 DNA is TGTGCCAGCAGTGAAGGGGACAGGGGATATAGTGAGCAGTTCTTC. Protein sequence: CASSEGDRGYSEQFF.

This chain links TRBV7-9 with TRBJ2-7; 7 bases are a match to TRBD1. The germline V gene has CDR1 SEHNR and CDR2 FQNEAQ (reference sequence). The CDR3 has 17 residues. Germline trimming cut 7 bases from V and 0 bases from J; bases unmatched to any gene: 15. The CDR3 DNA sequence: TGTGCCAGCACTCTACACCCGAGGGGGCCGAGCTCCTACGAGCAGTACTTC. Translating it yields CASTLHPRGPSSYEQYF.

The chain employs TRBV11-2 and TRBJ1-1; weak D call: TRBD1 (5 bases). This CDR3 has 14 residues. The germline V gene has CDR1 SGHAT and CDR2 FQNNGV. V was clipped by 7 bases and J by 5 bases, with 17 bases between them. The CDR3 DNA reads TGTGCCAGCACCCTAGGGGAGGGAGGTACTGAAGCTTTCTTT. Residues: CASTLGEGGTEAFF.

The chain joins TRBV18 to TRBJ2-7, with D unclear. The CDR3 is 17 amino acids. The germline V gene has CDR1 KGHSH and CDR2 LQKENI. Trimming left V 3 bases short and J 2 bases short, with 20 bases between. The CDR3 DNA follows: TGTGCCAGCTCACCGTACGAGGTTCTATACGATACCTACGAGCAGTACTTC. Protein product: CASSPYEVLYDTYEQYF.

CDR3 sequence (DNA): TGTGCCAGCTCACTAGCGGGGGGGCCGCCCTACAATGAGCAGTTCTTC. This encodes CASSLAGGPPYNEQFF. V is TRBV2 and J is TRBJ2-1; 13 bases are shared with TRBD2. J lost 2 bases, V lost 8 bases, and 6 bases had no gene match. The CDR3 loop spans 16 amino acids. Germline V CDR1 and CDR2: SNHLY, FYNNEI.

About this clone: One junction end does not reproduce the germline sequence, and a read error may be involved. The chain carries TRBV7-9 and TRBJ2-7, with a tentative D call TRBD2 (5 bases). The CDR3 is 13 residues long. Germline-derived CDR1 and CDR2 are SEHNR and FQNEAQ (reference sequence). CDR3 residues: CSSSFGIPYEQYF. DNA of the CDR3: TGTTCCAGCAGCTTCGGGATCCCCTACGAGCAGTACTTC.

The chain employs TRBV7-2 and TRBJ2-7; D remains unclear. V lost 3 bases, J lost 1 base, and 10 bases lay in between. This CDR3 contains 14 residues. Germline CDR1 and CDR2: SGHTA and FQGNSA. The CDR3, as DNA: TGTGCCAGCAGCTTTGTTATTCCTTCCTACGAGCAGTACTTC. The encoded protein is CASSFVIPSYEQYF.

The V call is TRBV28, the J call TRBJ1-6, with a tentative D call TRBD1 (5 bases). With 4 bases removed from V and 9 bases from J, the gap between germline ends came to 16 bases. Per germline, CDR1 MDHEN and CDR2 SYDVKM. This CDR3 region has 15 residues. The CDR3 loop reads CASSSGEGAVSPLHF. The CDR3 coding sequence is TGTGCCAGCAGTTCGGGAGAAGGGGCTGTTTCACCCCTCCACTTT.

V and J are TRBV2 and TRBJ1-2, with 7 bases that match TRBD1. Trimming took 1 base from V and 3 from J; bases not matched to a gene: 5. Germline CDR1 and CDR2: SNHLY and FYNNEI. The CDR3 runs to 15 residues. CDR3: CASSEGQGGYYGYTF. CDR3 sequence (DNA): TGTGCCAGCAGTGAAGGTCAGGGGGGATACTATGGCTACACCTTC.

V gene TRBV28 combines with J gene TRBJ1-1, with TRBD1 matching 7 bases. Germline-derived CDR1 and CDR2 are MDHEN and SYDVKM. The junction had 4 bases not matched to a gene; V was cut back by 5 bases and J by 7 bases. The CDR3 is 12 amino acids. The CDR3 coding sequence is TGTGCCAGCAGTCTCTGGACAGGTGAAGCTTTCTTT. It encodes CASSLWTGEAFF.

Note on this clone: The germline gene is not matched at one end of the junction; a read error may be the cause. V and J are TRBV7-9 and TRBJ2-7; D may be TRBD2 (6 bases). There are 15 residues in the CDR3. CDR1 SEHNR and CDR2 FQNEAQ come from the germline V gene (reference sequence). CDR3: CSSSPMGDSFEEQYF. CDR3 bases: TGTTCCAGCAGCCCAATGGGGGACTCCTTTGAGGAGCAGTACTTC.

The chain employs TRBV6-5 and TRBJ2-1; 9 positions match TRBD1. The germline V gene encodes CDR1 MNHEY and CDR2 SVGAGI. The length of the CDR3 is 15 residues. V lost 5 bases to trimming and J lost 6 bases; unmatched junction nucleotides: 8. CDR3 sequence reads: CASSAGTGFSNEQFF. As DNA, the CDR3 is TGTGCCAGCAGTGCCGGGACAGGGTTCAGCAATGAGCAGTTCTTC.

The rearrangement uses TRBV19 and TRBJ1-5; D remains ambiguous. V lost 3 bases, J lost 3 bases, and 6 bases lay in between. The CDR3 covers 13 residues. Germline V lookup: CDR1 LNHDA, CDR2 SQIVND (reference sequence). The CDR3 coding sequence is TGTGCCAGTAGTATCGCGGACAATCAGCCCCAGCATTTT. Its protein is CASSIADNQPQHF.

The genes are TRBV7-2 and TRBJ2-7; 7 positions match TRBD1. This CDR3 is 17 amino acids long. Unmatched junction bases numbered 11, after V lost 2 bases and J lost 1 base. Looked up from germline, CDR1 is SGHTA and CDR2 is FQGNSA. The CDR3 sequence is CASSLTPGQRGSYEQYF. CDR3 coding DNA: TGTGCCAGCAGCTTAACACCGGGACAGAGAGGGTCCTACGAGCAGTACTTC.

The rearrangement links TRBV6-1 to TRBJ2-1, with TRBD1 identical over 8 bases. CDR1 and CDR2 from the germline V gene are MNHNS and SASEGT. Trimming cost V 4 bases and J 6 bases; bases outside gene matches: 14. CDR3 length: 17 residues. The CDR3 here is CASSGDRTGIPANEQFF. The CDR3, as DNA: TGTGCCAGCAGTGGGGACAGGACCGGGATCCCAGCCAATGAGCAGTTCTTC.

V usage is TRBV29-1 and J usage is TRBJ1-2, with D possibly being TRBD1 (5 bases). Germline CDR1 reads SQVTM; CDR2 reads ANQGSEA. The ends were cut back, 4 bases at V and 8 bases at J, with 14 bases in the middle. This CDR3 region has 12 residues. The CDR3 DNA follows: TGCAGCGTTGTCAAGGGGCGAGGAGGCTACACCTTC. Its translation: CSVVKGRGGYTF.

The chain joins TRBV28 to TRBJ2-4; D gene uncertain. The CDR3 length is 14 residues. V was shortened by 3 bases and J by 3 bases, with 9 bases between the two germline ends. Germline CDR1 MDHEN, CDR2 SYDVKM. CDR3 coding DNA: TGTGCCAGCAGTTTCCCAGGCGTCAAAAACATTCAGTACTTC. Amino acid sequence: CASSFPGVKNIQYF.

This CDR3 reads CATVTGSNYGYTF. CDR3 DNA: TGTGCCACCGTGACAGGATCTAACTATGGCTACACCTTC. This chain joins TRBV6-5 and TRBJ1-2; a possible D gene is TRBD1 (6 bases). Germline V gene lookup returns CDR1 MNHEY and CDR2 SVGAGI. This CDR3 comprises 13 residues. V was cut by 10 bases and J by 0 bases, with 12 bases left in between.

Only one count was recorded for this clone. J is TRBJ2-2 and V is TRBV5-1; TRBD1 matches at 7 bases. V lost 0 bases, J lost 4 bases, and 12 bases stayed unmatched. The germline V gene encodes CDR1 SGHRS and CDR2 YFSETQ. This CDR3 spans 18 amino acids. CDR3 loop: CASSLARTGAIGTGELFF. As DNA, the CDR3 is TGCGCCAGCAGCTTGGCACGGACAGGCGCGATTGGCACCGGGGAGCTGTTTTTT.